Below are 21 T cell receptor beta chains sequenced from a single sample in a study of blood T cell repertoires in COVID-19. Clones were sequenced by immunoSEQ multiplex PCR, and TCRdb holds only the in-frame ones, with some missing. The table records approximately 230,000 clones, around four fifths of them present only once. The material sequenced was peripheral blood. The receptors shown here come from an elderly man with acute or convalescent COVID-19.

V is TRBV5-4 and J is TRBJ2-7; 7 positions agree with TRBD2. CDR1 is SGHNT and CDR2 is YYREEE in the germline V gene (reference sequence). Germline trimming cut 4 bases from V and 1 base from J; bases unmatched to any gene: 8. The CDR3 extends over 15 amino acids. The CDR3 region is CASSLSGVPSYEQYF. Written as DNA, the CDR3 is TGTGCCAGCAGCCTCAGCGGGGTTCCATCCTACGAGCAGTACTTC.

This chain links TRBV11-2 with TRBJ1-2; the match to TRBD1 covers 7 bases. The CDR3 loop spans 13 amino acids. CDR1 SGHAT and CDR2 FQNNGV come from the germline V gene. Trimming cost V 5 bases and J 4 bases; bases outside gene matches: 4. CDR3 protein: CASSPDRAYGYTF. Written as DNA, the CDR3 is TGTGCCAGCAGCCCTGACAGGGCCTATGGCTACACCTTC.

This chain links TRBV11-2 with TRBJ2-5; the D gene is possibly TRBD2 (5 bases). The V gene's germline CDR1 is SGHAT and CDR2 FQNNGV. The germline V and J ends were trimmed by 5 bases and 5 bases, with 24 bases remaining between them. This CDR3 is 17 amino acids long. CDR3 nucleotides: TGTGCCAGCAGCACAAACCGCCCGGGCCGGAGGATGGAGACCCAGTACTTC. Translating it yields CASSTNRPGRRMETQYF.

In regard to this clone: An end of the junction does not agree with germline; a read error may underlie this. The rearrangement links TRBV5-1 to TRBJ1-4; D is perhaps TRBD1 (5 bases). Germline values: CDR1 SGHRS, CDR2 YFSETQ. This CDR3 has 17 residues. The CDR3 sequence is CASSPVPQGGTNEKLFF. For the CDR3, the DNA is TGCGCCAGCAGCCCCGTCCCTCAGGGTGGGACTAACGAAAAACTGTTTTTT. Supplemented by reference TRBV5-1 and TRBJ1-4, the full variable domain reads KAGVTQTPRYLIKTRGQQVTLSCSPISGHRSVSWYQQTPGQGLQFLFEYFSETQRNKGNFPGRFSGRQFSNSRSEMNVSTLELGDSALYLCASSPVPQGGTNEKLFFGSGTQLSVL.

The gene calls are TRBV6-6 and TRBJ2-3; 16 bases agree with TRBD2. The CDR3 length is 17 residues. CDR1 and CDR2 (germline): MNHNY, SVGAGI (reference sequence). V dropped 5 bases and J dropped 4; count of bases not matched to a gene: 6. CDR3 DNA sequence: TGTGCCAGCAGTCCGGGGACTAGCGGGAGGGCCTCAGATACGCAGTATTTT. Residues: CASSPGTSGRASDTQYF.

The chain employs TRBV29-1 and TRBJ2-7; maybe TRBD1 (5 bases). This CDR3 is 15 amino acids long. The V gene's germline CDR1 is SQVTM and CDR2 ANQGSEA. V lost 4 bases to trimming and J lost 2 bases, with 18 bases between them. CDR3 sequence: CSVASYSRVPYEQYF. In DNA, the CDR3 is TGCAGCGTTGCGTCCTATTCCAGGGTCCCCTACGAGCAGTACTTC.

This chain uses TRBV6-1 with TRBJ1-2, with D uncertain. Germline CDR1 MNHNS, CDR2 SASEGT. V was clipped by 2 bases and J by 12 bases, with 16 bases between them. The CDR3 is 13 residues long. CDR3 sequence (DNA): TGTGCCAGCAGTGAATTGGGTCCTGCAGGAAACACCTTC. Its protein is CASSELGPAGNTF.

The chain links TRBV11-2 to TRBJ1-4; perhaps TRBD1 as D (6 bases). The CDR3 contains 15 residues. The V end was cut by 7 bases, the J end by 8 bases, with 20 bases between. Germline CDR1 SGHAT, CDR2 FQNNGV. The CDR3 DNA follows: TGTGCCAGCACCCCCTTCGGGGGGGCGAACGAAAAACTGTTTTTT. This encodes CASTPFGGANEKLFF. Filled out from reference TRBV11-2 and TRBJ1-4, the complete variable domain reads EAGVAQSPRYKIIEKRQSVAFWCNPISGHATLYWYQQILGQGPKLLIQFQNNGVVDDSQLPKDRFSAERLKGVDSTLKIQPAKLEDSAVYLCASTPFGGANEKLFFGSGTQLSVL.

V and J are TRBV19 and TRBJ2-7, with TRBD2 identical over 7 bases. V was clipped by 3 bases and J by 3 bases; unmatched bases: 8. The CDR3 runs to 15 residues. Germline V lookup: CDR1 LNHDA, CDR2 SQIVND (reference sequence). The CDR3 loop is CASSIREAALYEQYF. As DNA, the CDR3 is TGTGCCAGTAGTATCCGGGAGGCAGCCCTCTACGAGCAGTACTTC.

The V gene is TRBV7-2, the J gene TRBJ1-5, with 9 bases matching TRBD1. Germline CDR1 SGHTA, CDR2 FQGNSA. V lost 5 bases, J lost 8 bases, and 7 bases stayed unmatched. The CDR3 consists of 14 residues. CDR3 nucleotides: TGTGCCAGCAGCCCCACAGGGGGCGCGAAGCCCCAGCATTTT. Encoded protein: CASSPTGGAKPQHF.

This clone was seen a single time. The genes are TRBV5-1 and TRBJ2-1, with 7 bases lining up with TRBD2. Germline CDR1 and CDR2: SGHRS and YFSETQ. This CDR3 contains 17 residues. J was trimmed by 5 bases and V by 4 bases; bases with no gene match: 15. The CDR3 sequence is CASSRWTSARVDNEQFF. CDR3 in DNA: TGCGCCAGCAGCCGATGGACTAGTGCGAGGGTTGACAATGAGCAGTTCTTC.

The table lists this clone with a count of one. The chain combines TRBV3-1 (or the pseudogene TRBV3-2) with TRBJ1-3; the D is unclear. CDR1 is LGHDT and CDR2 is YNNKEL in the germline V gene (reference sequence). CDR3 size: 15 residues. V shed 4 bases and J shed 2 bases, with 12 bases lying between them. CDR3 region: CASSPGSHAGNTIYF. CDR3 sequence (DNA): TGTGCCAGCAGCCCGGGGAGCCACGCTGGAAACACCATATATTTT.

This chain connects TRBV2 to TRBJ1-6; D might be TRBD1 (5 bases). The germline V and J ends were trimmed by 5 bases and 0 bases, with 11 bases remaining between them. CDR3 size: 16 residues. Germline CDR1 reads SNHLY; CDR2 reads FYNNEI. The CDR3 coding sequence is TGTGCCAGCAGTCAGGACATCAGCTCCTATAATTCACCCCTCCACTTT. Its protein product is CASSQDISSYNSPLHF. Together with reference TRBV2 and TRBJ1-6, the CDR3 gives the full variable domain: EPEVTQTPSHQVTQMGQEVILRCVPISNHLYFYWYRQILGQKVEFLVSFYNNEISEKSEIFDDQFSVERPDGSNFTLKIRSTKLEDSAMYFCASSQDISSYNSPLHFGNGTRLTVT.

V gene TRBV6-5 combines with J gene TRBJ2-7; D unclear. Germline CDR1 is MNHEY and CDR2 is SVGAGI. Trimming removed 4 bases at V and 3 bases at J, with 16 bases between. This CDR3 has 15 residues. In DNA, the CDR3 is TGTGCCAGCAGTTTGGAGTTTATTCGGGTCTACGAGCAGTACTTC. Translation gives CASSLEFIRVYEQYF.

This CDR3 is CASSLSFGGGRSYNSPLHF. The CDR3 region has the DNA TGTGCCAGCAGTTTATCGTTCGGGGGGGGCCGCTCCTATAATTCACCCCTCCACTTT. This chain connects TRBV27 to TRBJ1-6; maybe TRBD1 (6 bases). Trimming removed 0 bases at V and 0 bases at J, with 15 bases between. The CDR3 contains 19 residues. Germline CDR1 MNHEY, CDR2 SMNVEV (reference sequence).

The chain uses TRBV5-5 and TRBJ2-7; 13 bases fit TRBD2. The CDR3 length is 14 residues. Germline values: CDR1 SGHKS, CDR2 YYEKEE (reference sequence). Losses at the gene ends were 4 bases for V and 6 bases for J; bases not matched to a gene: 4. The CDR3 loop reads CASSGLAGDGEQYF. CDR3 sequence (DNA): TGTGCCAGCAGCGGACTAGCGGGAGATGGCGAGCAGTACTTC.

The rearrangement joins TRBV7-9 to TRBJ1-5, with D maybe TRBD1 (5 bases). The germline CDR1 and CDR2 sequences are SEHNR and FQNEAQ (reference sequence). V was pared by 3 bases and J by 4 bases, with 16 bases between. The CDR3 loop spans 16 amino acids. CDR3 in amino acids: CASSFGLGGVNQPQHF. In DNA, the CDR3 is TGTGCCAGCAGCTTCGGTTTGGGGGGAGTTAATCAGCCCCAGCATTTT.

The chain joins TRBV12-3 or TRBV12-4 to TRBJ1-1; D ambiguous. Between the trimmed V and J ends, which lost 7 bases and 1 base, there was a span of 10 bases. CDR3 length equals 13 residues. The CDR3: CASIQRENTEAFF. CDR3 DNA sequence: TGTGCCAGCATCCAGAGGGAGAACACTGAAGCTTTCTTT.

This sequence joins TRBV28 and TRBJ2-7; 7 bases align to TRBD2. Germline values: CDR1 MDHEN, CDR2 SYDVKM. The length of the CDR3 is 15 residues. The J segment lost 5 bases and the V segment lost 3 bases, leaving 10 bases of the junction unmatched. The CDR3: CASSFGGIQEDEQYF. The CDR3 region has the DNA TGTGCCAGCAGTTTCGGGGGGATACAGGAGGACGAGCAGTACTTC.

The CDR3: CSGDLLGEQFF. The CDR3 DNA sequence: TGCAGCGGCGACTTGTTAGGTGAGCAGTTCTTC. This chain joins TRBV29-1 and TRBJ2-1; unclear D gene. V lost 7 bases and J 9 bases, leaving 13 bases between the germline ends. The germline V gene has CDR1 SQVTM and CDR2 ANQGSEA. This CDR3 is 11 amino acids long.

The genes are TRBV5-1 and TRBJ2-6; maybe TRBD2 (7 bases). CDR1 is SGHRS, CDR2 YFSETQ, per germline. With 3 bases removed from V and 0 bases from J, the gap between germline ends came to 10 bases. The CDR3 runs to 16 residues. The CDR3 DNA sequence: TGCGCCAGCAGCTGGGGAGGGGGCTCTGGGGCCAACGTCCTGACTTTC. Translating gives CASSWGGGSGANVLTF.